The count of the clone carrying this T cell receptor (beta chain) is one. The data are from a study of blood T cell repertoires in COVID-19. Across the study: Spain, Italy and the United States supplied samples that represented acute and convalescent COVID-19.

Sequencing was performed with immunoSEQ multiplex PCR; in TCRdb, only in-frame clones are kept and a portion is missing. The sample lists 56,000 or so clones, roughly 80% occurring once. The sequence was obtained from a woman aged 70-85 years with acute or convalescent COVID-19. The sequencing sample was made of peripheral blood.

CDR3 residues: CTSSPPRGYTF. The CDR3 coding sequence is TGCACCAGCAGCCCCCCTCGTGGCTACACCTTC. The rearrangement joins TRBV1 to TRBJ1-2. TRBV1 is a listed pseudogene. The CDR3 spans 11 residues.